The present TCR beta chain was sequenced within a study of blood T cell repertoires in COVID-19. Study-level background: Sources were T cells, B-cell-depleted T cells, or PBMCs; the material itself was cDNA or gDNA.

The CDR3 is 13 residues long. Germline CDR1 reads SGHNT; CDR2 reads YYREEE (reference sequence). V lost 5 bases, J lost 5 bases, and 13 bases lay in between. The table came from immunoSEQ multiplex PCR; TCRdb's copy has only in-frame clones and leaves some out. The sample lists about 180,000 clones, about four fifths occurring once. Sequenced: peripheral blood. The TCR originated in a man in his 70s with active or convalescent COVID-19. This sequence joins TRBV5-4 and TRBJ2-5; D gene ambiguous. The CDR3 sequence is CASRSGPQETQYF. CDR3 nucleotides: TGTGCCAGCAGATCTGGCCCACAGGAGACCCAGTACTTC.